A single sample is the source of the 16 T cell receptor beta chains below, sequenced in a study of blood T cells in healthy people across ages. It was with a sample-barcoded 5' primer and a J-beta primer mix that a second PCR of roughly 7 to 12 cycles was run. TCRdb ran MiXCR on the 5' RACE reads and lists one entry per CDR3 protein. This table has around 1,000,000 distinct CDR3 sequences, around 27% appearing once. These data were also filed under a second study, of T cells of mothers and their children.

The sample was blood. The source is a girl aged 2 to 10 in good health.

This clonotype was picked up many times. This rearrangement joins TRBV12-3 or TRBV12-4 to TRBJ1-5, with 10 bases fitting TRBD1. V was clipped by 6 bases and J by 4 bases; unmatched bases: 0. This CDR3 has 13 residues. Here the CDR3 DNA reads TGTGCCAGCAGGGGACAGGGGAATCAGCCCCAGCATTTT. Residues: CASRGQGNQPQHF.

CDR3 DNA: TGCAGTGCTAGTAGGCCTATCGGGGGGACTTTAGCCAAAAACATTCAGTACTTC. This sequence encodes CSASRPIGGTLAKNIQYF. The chain joins TRBV20-1 to TRBJ2-4, with 7 bases that match TRBD2. This CDR3 has 18 residues. In germline, CDR1 is DFQATT, CDR2 SNEGSKA (reference sequence). Trimming cost V 3 bases and J 0 bases; bases outside gene matches: 14.

This chain connects TRBV28 to TRBJ2-7; TRBD2 matches 7 bases. CDR1 and CDR2 (germline): MDHEN, SYDVKM. The CDR3 is 14 residues long. V lost 5 bases to trimming and J lost 3 bases; unmatched junction nucleotides: 7. DNA for the CDR3: TGTGCCAGCAGTGGTGGACTAGTCGGCTACGAGCAGTACTTC. Translation: CASSGGLVGYEQYF.

The rearrangement joins TRBV4-3 to TRBJ1-4; D uncertain. Germline lookup yields CDR1 LGHNA and CDR2 YSLEER. The V end was cut by 1 base, the J end by 7 bases, with 10 bases between. The CDR3 loop spans 14 amino acids. The CDR3 sequence is CASSQGSVGEKLFF. Here the CDR3 DNA reads TGCGCCAGCAGCCAAGGCTCTGTAGGTGAAAAACTGTTTTTT.

This clonotype was observed many times. The V gene is TRBV5-1, the J gene TRBJ2-5; no clear D gene. Germline V gene sequence: CDR1 SGHRS, CDR2 YFSETQ. V was trimmed by 2 bases and J by 4 bases, leaving 12 bases between them. There are 14 residues in the CDR3. In DNA, the CDR3 is TGCGCCAGCAGCTTAGGACCCCTGAGAGAGACCCAGTACTTC. It yields the protein CASSLGPLRETQYF.

The chain employs TRBV7-2 and TRBJ2-7; D might be TRBD1 (5 bases). The CDR3 contains 12 residues. Germline assignment: CDR1 SGHTA and CDR2 FQGNSA. Trimming left V 9 bases short and J 6 bases short, with 15 bases between. The CDR3 DNA reads as TGTGCCAGTCGGGCCCAGGGCGTCGAGCAGTACTTC. It encodes CASRAQGVEQYF. The variable domain in full, with the rest retrieved from reference TRBV7-2 and TRBJ2-7, is GAGVSQSPSNKVTEKGKDVELRCDPISGHTALYWYRQSLGQGLEFLIYFQGNSAPDKSGLPSDRFSAERTGGSVSTLTIQRTQQEDSAVYLCASRAQGVEQYFGPGTRLTVT.

This clonotype was found a few times. V usage is TRBV12-3 or TRBV12-4 and J usage is TRBJ2-5; weak D call: TRBD1 (6 bases). With the DNA end fitting TRBJ2-7 better, the J assignment may be wrong. The CDR3 sequence is 16 residues long. This CDR3 reads CASSASSGHKLREQYF. DNA for the CDR3: TGTGCCAGCAGCGCCTCCTCGGGACATAAGCTTCGCGAGCAGTACTTC.

In this sample, this clonotype turned up a few times. The chain has TRBV6-2 or TRBV6-3 and TRBJ2-3; tentatively, D is TRBD1 (6 bases). Germline V CDR1 and CDR2: MNHEY, SVGEGT. V lost 5 bases and J lost 1, with 10 bases in between. This CDR3 spans 14 amino acids. This CDR3 is CASSDRQGTDTQYF. DNA of the CDR3: TGTGCCAGCAGTGACAGACAGGGCACAGATACGCAGTATTTT.

This clonotype has at least ten counts. This rearrangement joins TRBV27 to TRBJ2-7, with D perhaps given as TRBD1 or TRBD2 (5 bases each). Germline V gene lookup returns CDR1 MNHEY and CDR2 SMNVEV (reference sequence). The CDR3 spans 13 residues. Trimming shortened V by 6 bases and J by 4 bases, and 13 bases separated the two germline ends. The DNA for the CDR3 is TGTGCCAGCAGCTCAGGGACGGGATACGAGCAGTACTTC. As protein: CASSSGTGYEQYF.

This clonotype has just a few counts. This chain links TRBV2 with TRBJ2-5; TRBD1 might be the D (6 bases). TRBJ2-1 matches the DNA end more closely, so the J call is doubtful. The CDR3 length is 14 residues. The germline CDR1 and CDR2 sequences are SNHLY and FYNNEI. The CDR3 protein is CASHRDTGSDEQFF. CDR3 coding DNA: TGTGCCAGCCACCGGGACACAGGTTCGGATGAGCAGTTCTTC.

The table lists this clonotype with a few counts. The chain carries TRBV12-3 or TRBV12-4 and TRBJ1-5; perhaps TRBD1 as D (6 bases). V lost 5 bases and J 6 bases, leaving 14 bases between the germline ends. The CDR3 loop spans 14 amino acids. CDR3 amino acids: CASSAGTPRQPQHF. In DNA, the CDR3 is TGTGCCAGCAGTGCCGGGACACCACGTCAGCCCCAGCATTTT.

This clonotype was detected a few times. The gene calls are TRBV29-1 and TRBJ2-7; 10 bases are a match to TRBD1. Germline V gene sequence: CDR1 SQVTM, CDR2 ANQGSEA. V lost 6 bases to trimming and J lost 2 bases; unmatched junction nucleotides: 7. This CDR3 comprises 14 residues. CDR3 bases: TGCAGCGTCGGGACAGGGGATGAGACCTACGAGCAGTACTTC. This sequence encodes CSVGTGDETYEQYF.

This clonotype was seen more than once but under ten times. The chain carries TRBV7-8 and TRBJ1-1; TRBD1 is a possible D gene (5 bases). Germline V gene lookup returns CDR1 SGHVS and CDR2 FQNEAQ. Trimming shortened V by 6 bases and J by 5 bases, and 13 bases separated the two germline ends. The CDR3 length is 13 residues. The DNA of the CDR3 is TGTGCCAGCAGTTTGGCCCCAGGGACTGAAGCTTTCTTT. This encodes CASSLAPGTEAFF.

V is TRBV29-1 and J is TRBJ2-2; no firm D call. Per the germline V gene, CDR1 is SQVTM and CDR2 is ANQGSEA. With 3 bases removed from V and 8 bases from J, the gap between germline ends came to 13 bases. The CDR3 has 13 amino acids. The CDR3 DNA reads TGCAGCGTTGAGGGCCAACTGGGGGGGGAGCTGTTTTTT. This encodes CSVEGQLGGELFF.

This sequence joins TRBV7-2 and TRBJ2-5, with unresolved D. With the DNA end fitting TRBJ2-7 better, the J assignment may be wrong. CDR1 is SGHTA and CDR2 is FQGNSA in the germline V gene. The CDR3 is made up of 13 amino acids. The CDR3 bases are TGTGCCAGCAGCTACCCCCTGAAGTCCGAGCAGTACTTC. Translated: CASSYPLKSEQYF.

The V gene is TRBV19, the J gene TRBJ2-3; 11 bases align to TRBD2. This CDR3 is built from 16 residues. Looked up from germline, CDR1 is LNHDA and CDR2 is SQIVND (reference sequence). Trimming removed 8 bases from V and 6 bases from J; junction bases left unmatched: 13. The CDR3 spells CASSRRLAGYLDTQYF. As DNA, the CDR3 is TGTGCCAGTTCGAGGCGACTAGCGGGGTACCTTGATACGCAGTATTTT.